This T cell receptor beta chain emerged from a study of response to subunit inactivated influenza vaccine. Overall study findings and caveats: Researchers suggested that each seasonal influenza vaccination recruits few new T cells.

Using its own MiXCR run on the RT-PCR reads, TCRdb lists one record per CDR3 protein. Here the sample spans about 620,000 distinct CDR3 sequences, 10% to 12% being singletons. The germline V gene has CDR1 SGDLS and CDR2 YYNGEE. Trimming pared 2 bases from V and 2 bases from J, leaving 15 bases between. This CDR3 has 16 residues. A word on this clonotype: As yet, its antigen is unknown.

The sample was also reused in another study, on T cells expressing NK-cell markers. That source reports: In generating TCR beta cDNA, 5'RACE template switching with UMIs was used. The authors sequenced eight donors, of whom seven were HCMV-seropositive and one was seronegative. In four donors, dominant clonotypes made up roughly 25-60.1% of CD3+CD56-NKG2C+ cells.

Material: PBMCs from blood, obtained on the day of vaccination. This chain joins TRBV9 and TRBJ2-3, with TRBD2 as a possible D gene (6 bases). This receptor was obtained from a man aged 45 to 65 who received an inactivated influenza vaccine. As DNA, the CDR3 is TGTGCCAGCAGCGTCACCGGGACTCGACTCACAGATACGCAGTATTTT. It codes for CASSVTGTRLTDTQYF.